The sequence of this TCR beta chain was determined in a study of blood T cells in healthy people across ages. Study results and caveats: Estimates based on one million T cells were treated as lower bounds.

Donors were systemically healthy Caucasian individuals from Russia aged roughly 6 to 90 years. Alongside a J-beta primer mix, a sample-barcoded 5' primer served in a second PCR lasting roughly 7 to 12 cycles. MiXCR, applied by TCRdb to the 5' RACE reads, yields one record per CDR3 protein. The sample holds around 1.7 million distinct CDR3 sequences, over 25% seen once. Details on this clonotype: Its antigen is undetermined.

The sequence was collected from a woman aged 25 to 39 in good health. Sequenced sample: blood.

The CDR3 reads CATSPSEAGANVLTF. In nucleotides, the CDR3 is TGTGCCACCAGCCCATCCGAGGCTGGGGCCAACGTCCTGACTTTC. The rearrangement links TRBV24-1 to TRBJ2-6; D is undetermined. From germline, CDR1 is KGHDR and CDR2 SFDVKD. The CDR3 has 15 residues. V was trimmed by 7 bases and J by 2 bases, leaving 11 bases between them.